The T cell receptor beta chain described here comes from a study of blood T cell repertoires in COVID-19. Study-level information: The United States, Italy and Spain provided the acute and convalescent COVID-19 samples. The cDNA or gDNA used as material had been derived from T cells, B-cell-depleted T cells, or PBMCs.

Original processing methods: Amplification with reference gene primers provided the estimates of nucleated cell counts. The data were produced by immunoSEQ multiplex PCR, yet TCRdb's version contains in-frame clones alone and is incomplete. V and J calls and clone size are given by that table; D and trimming were obtained from the DNA. The data hold 95,000 to 110,000 clones, with 89% observed a single time. Trimming shortened V by 3 bases and J by 3 bases, and 6 bases separated the two germline ends. The CDR3 totals 14 residues. Germline CDR1 MDHEN, CDR2 SYDVKM. The V and J genes are TRBV28 and TRBJ1-6; D gene unclear. Input material: peripheral blood. This clonotype was obtained from a woman older than 75 in a cohort sampled during active COVID-19. CDR3 amino acids: CASSFYSYNSPLHF. Here the CDR3 DNA reads TGTGCCAGCAGTTTTTACAGCTATAATTCACCCCTCCACTTT.